This T cell receptor beta chain was captured in a study of CD8 T cells in Susac syndrome. Study at large: The Susac syndrome patients that were sequenced included roughly 6 with active disease and under 10 in remission.

TEMRA cells were enriched by FACS, and CD4+ and CD8+ T cells were negatively isolated. cDNA came from approximately 0.5 to 1 ug RNA primed by random hexamers. Each CDR3 protein gets one entry after TCRdb re-called the immunoSEQ multiplex PCR reads with MiXCR. The data show around 150,000 distinct CDR3 sequences, with 95% seen just once and 0.15% to 0.2% held by the top ten. On this clonotype: Its antigen is still unknown.

V gave up 0 bases and J gave up 1 base, with 16 bases separating them. Germline values: CDR1 DFQATT, CDR2 SNEGSKA (reference sequence). The CDR3 contains 16 residues. Study conclusions and caveats: Total CD8+ repertoires held more than 15 Susac-specific public clones, while CD8+ TEMRA repertoires held a few. In Susac syndrome, CD8+ expansion was highest in TEMRA and active disease.

This sequence originates from a human donor with Susac syndrome. The V gene is TRBV20-1, the J gene TRBJ2-7; D gene unclear. Material for sequencing was CD8+ T cells from PBMCs. CDR3 loop: CSARDDPPPLSYEQYF. For the CDR3, the DNA is TGCAGTGCTAGAGATGACCCCCCTCCACTTTCCTACGAGCAGTACTTC.